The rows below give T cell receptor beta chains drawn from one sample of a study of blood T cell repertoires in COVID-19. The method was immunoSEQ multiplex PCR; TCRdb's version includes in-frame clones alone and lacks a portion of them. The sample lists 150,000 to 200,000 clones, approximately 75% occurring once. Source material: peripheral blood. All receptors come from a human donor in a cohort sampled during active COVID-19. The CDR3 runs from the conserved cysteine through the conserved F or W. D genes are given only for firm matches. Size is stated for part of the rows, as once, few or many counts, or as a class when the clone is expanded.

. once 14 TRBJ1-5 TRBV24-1 TGTGCCACCAGTGGACAGAGTGTCGGTCAGCCCCAGCATTTT CATSGQSVGQPQHF
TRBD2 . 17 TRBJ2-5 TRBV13 TGTGCCAGCAGCCCCGGACTAGCGGGAGCTGACGAAGAGACCCAGTACTTC CASSPGLAGADEETQYF
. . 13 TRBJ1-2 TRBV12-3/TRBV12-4 TGTGCCAGCAGTGCCCAGGCTAACTATGGCTACACCTTC CASSAQANYGYTF
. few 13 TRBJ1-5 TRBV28 TGTGCCAGCAGTTTAAACCTAAATCAGCCCCAGCATTTT CASSLNLNQPQHF
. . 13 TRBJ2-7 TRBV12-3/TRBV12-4 TGTGCCAGCAGTTTTTCTAGCGCCCACGAGCAGTACTTC CASSFSSAHEQYF
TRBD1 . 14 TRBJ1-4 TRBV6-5 TGTGCCAGCAGGCAGACAGGGTATAATGAAAAACTGTTTTTT CASRQTGYNEKLFF
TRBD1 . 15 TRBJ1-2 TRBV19 TGTGCCAGTAGTATGGGACCCGGGACAGGGATCGGCTACACCTTC CASSMGPGTGIGYTF
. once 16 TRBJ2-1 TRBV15 TGTGCCACCAGCAGAGTCCCGGGTTTGAGGGACAATGAGCAGTTCTTC CATSRVPGLRDNEQFF
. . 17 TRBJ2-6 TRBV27 TGTGCCAGCAGTTTATTATTACGGTCCTCTGGGGCCAACGTCCTGACTTTC CASSLLLRSSGANVLTF
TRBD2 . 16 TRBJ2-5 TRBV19 TGTGCCAGTAGTTCCCGACTAGCTACAGTCCAAGAGACCCAGTACTTC CASSSRLATVQETQYF
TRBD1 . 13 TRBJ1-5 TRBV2 TGTGCCAGCAATGGACAGGGAGGTCAGCCCCAGCATTTT CASNGQGGQPQHF
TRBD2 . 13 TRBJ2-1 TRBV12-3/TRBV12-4 TGTGCCAGCAGTTGGACTAGCCGCAATGAGCAGTTCTTC CASSWTSRNEQFF
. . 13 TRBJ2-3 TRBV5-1 TGCGCCAGCAGCTCTACTTTCTCAGATACGCAGTATTTT CASSSTFSDTQYF
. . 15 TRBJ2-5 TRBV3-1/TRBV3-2 TGTGCCAGCAGCCGCCCCAGGCCGTCTTTAGATACCCAGTACTTC CASSRPRPSLDTQYF
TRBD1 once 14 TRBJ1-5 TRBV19 TGTGCCGGACGGACAGGTTATAGCAATCAGCCCCAGCATTTT CAGRTGYSNQPQHF
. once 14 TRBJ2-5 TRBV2 TGTGCCAGCAGTGAAAAGGGGTTGTTAGAGACCCAGTACTTC CASSEKGLLETQYF
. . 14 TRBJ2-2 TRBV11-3 TGTGCCAGCAGCTTATCAGGGAACACCGGGGAGCTGTTTTTT CASSLSGNTGELFF
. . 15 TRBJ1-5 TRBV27 TGTGCCAGCAGTTTATCTGGGGGCGCATCTCAGCCCCAGCATTTT CASSLSGGASQPQHF